Below are 14 T cell receptor beta chains sequenced from a single sample in a study of shared clonotypes between healthy human individuals. CD8 cells classed as naive were CD45RO-negative and positively selected for CCR7, excluding terminally differentiated effector memory CD45RA+ cells. Sequencing used immunoSEQ multiplex PCR; TCRdb keeps in-frame clones, though not all of them. The sample lists just over 2,000,000 clones, less than 95% occurring once. The sample taken for sequencing was naive CD8+ T cells sorted from blood. The receptors derive from a man younger than 35 in good health.

This chain joins TRBV5-1 and TRBJ2-3, with D hard to call. CDR3 length equals 17 residues. Looked up from germline, CDR1 is SGHRS and CDR2 is YFSETQ. V lost 4 bases and J 0 bases, leaving 18 bases between the germline ends. CDR3 coding DNA: TGCGCCAGCAGCACGGAACAGCCCCGTCTTAGCACAGATACGCAGTATTTT. It codes for CASSTEQPRLSTDTQYF.

V gene TRBV9 combines with J gene TRBJ2-5; no firm D call. Trimming left V 0 bases short and J 4 bases short, with 10 bases between. The CDR3 is made up of 14 amino acids. Germline V gene lookup returns CDR1 SGDLS and CDR2 YYNGEE. CDR3 DNA sequence: TGTGCCAGCAGCGTAGACTCAGACCCAGAGACCCAGTACTTC. The encoded protein is CASSVDSDPETQYF.

This sequence joins TRBV7-8 and TRBJ2-1, with 7 nucleotides matching TRBD2. The CDR3 extends over 15 amino acids. After removal of 5 bases from V and 1 base from J, the junction contained 5 bases not matched to a gene. The germline gives CDR1 SGHVS, CDR2 FQNEAQ. The CDR3: CASSKVGGSYNEQFF. The CDR3 DNA reads as TGTGCCAGCAGCAAGGTGGGGGGGTCCTACAATGAGCAGTTCTTC. The full variable domain, in which reference TRBV7-8 and TRBJ2-1 provide the parts outside the CDR3, is GAGVSQSPRYKVAKRGQDVALRCDPISGHVSLFWYQQALGQGPEFLTYFQNEAQLDKSGLPSDRFFAERPEGSVSTLKIQRTQQEDSAVYLCASSKVGGSYNEQFFGPGTRLTVL.

The V gene is TRBV7-2, the J gene TRBJ2-1, with 9 bases lining up with TRBD1. Losses at the gene ends were 0 bases for V and 8 bases for J; bases not matched to a gene: 8. The CDR3 runs to 16 residues. From germline, CDR1 is SGHTA and CDR2 FQGNSA. CDR3 loop: CASSLAGQGRNHEQFF. As DNA, the CDR3 is TGTGCCAGCAGCTTAGCCGGACAGGGGAGGAACCATGAGCAGTTCTTC.

This chain joins TRBV11-2 and TRBJ2-7; 7 nucleotides agree with TRBD1. Germline V CDR1 and CDR2: SGHAT, FQNNGV. The J segment lost 2 bases and the V segment lost 4 bases, leaving 2 bases of the junction unmatched. The CDR3 length is 13 residues. CDR3 in DNA: TGTGCCAGCAGCTGGGGACAGCCCTACGAGCAGTACTTC. This codes for CASSWGQPYEQYF.

V gene TRBV27 combines with J gene TRBJ2-1; D gene unclear. V was clipped by 6 bases and J by 7 bases, with 10 bases between them. The germline V gene has CDR1 MNHEY and CDR2 SMNVEV (reference sequence). The CDR3 extends over 12 amino acids. The CDR3 nucleotides are TGTGCCAGCAGCAAAGACATGAATGAGCAGTTCTTC. It yields the protein CASSKDMNEQFF.

This chain links TRBV7-9 with TRBJ2-5, with D possibly matching TRBD1 (5 bases). The V and J ends lost 4 bases and 1 base respectively, with 16 bases between them. Per the germline V gene, CDR1 is SEHNR and CDR2 is FQNEAQ (reference sequence). The CDR3 has 16 residues. The CDR3 sequence: CASSSKGAGSQETQYF. DNA for the CDR3: TGTGCCAGCAGCTCGAAAGGGGCTGGTTCCCAAGAGACCCAGTACTTC.

The gene calls are TRBV2 and TRBJ2-5, with 12 bases fitting TRBD2. Germline values: CDR1 SNHLY, CDR2 FYNNEI. V lost 2 bases, J lost 5 bases, and 9 bases stayed unmatched. The CDR3 has 17 residues. CDR3 sequence: CASSESLAGGPRETQYF. CDR3 DNA: TGTGCCAGCAGTGAATCTCTAGCGGGAGGGCCGCGGGAGACCCAGTACTTC.

The chain carries TRBV5-4 and TRBJ2-7; the match to TRBD2 covers 11 bases. V lost 5 bases, J lost 2 bases, and 9 bases stayed unmatched. CDR1 and CDR2 from the germline V gene are SGHNT and YYREEE (reference sequence). The CDR3 is 16 amino acids. The CDR3 loop is CASSYSGLAEPYEQYF. The CDR3 DNA sequence: TGTGCCAGCAGTTACTCGGGACTAGCGGAACCCTACGAGCAGTACTTC.

The chain has TRBV6-1 and TRBJ1-2; unclear D gene. The CDR3 extends over 15 amino acids. Germline V CDR1 and CDR2: MNHNS, SASEGT. Trimming removed 2 bases at V and 4 bases at J, with 14 bases between. The CDR3 coding sequence is TGTGCCAGCAGTGAAAGTCGGGTATTAGTCTATGGCTACACCTTC. It specifies CASSESRVLVYGYTF.

The rearrangement joins TRBV4-1 to TRBJ2-7, with D maybe TRBD2 (5 bases). The germline V and J ends were trimmed by 0 bases and 3 bases, with 12 bases remaining between them. CDR3 size: 15 residues. Germline CDR1 is MGHRA and CDR2 is YSYEKL. The CDR3 nucleotides read TGCGCCAGCAGCCAAGAGACGGGAATTGGCTACGAGCAGTACTTC. The encoded protein is CASSQETGIGYEQYF.

J is TRBJ2-3 and V is TRBV12-5, with D maybe TRBD2 (5 bases). V dropped 5 bases and J dropped 0 bases, with 18 bases sitting between them. Germline CDR1 reads LGHNT; CDR2 reads FRNRAP. The CDR3 length is 17 residues. CDR3 region: CASGPPEDLVSTDTQYF. As DNA, the CDR3 is TGTGCTAGTGGTCCCCCGGAGGACCTGGTTAGCACAGATACGCAGTATTTT. Filled out from reference TRBV12-5 and TRBJ2-3, the complete variable domain reads DARVTQTPRHKVTEMGQEVTMRCQPILGHNTVFWYRQTMMQGLELLAYFRNRAPLDDSGMPKDRFSAEMPDATLATLKIQPSEPRDSAVYFCASGPPEDLVSTDTQYFGPGTRLTVL.

Concerning this clone: A junction end diverges from the germline sequence, so it may reflect a read error. V usage is TRBV11-3 and J usage is TRBJ2-7, with D tentatively TRBD2 (7 bases). This CDR3 comprises 13 residues. CDR1 is SGHNT and CDR2 is YENEEA in the germline V gene. The CDR3: CAKMGGPPYGQYF. CDR3 DNA: TGTGCCAAAATGGGGGGGCCTCCCTACGGGCAGTACTTC.

The chain has TRBV10-2 and TRBJ1-3; D unresolved. The CDR3 totals 13 residues. Trimming stripped 5 bases from V and 1 base from J, with 6 bases between. The germline V gene encodes CDR1 WSHSY and CDR2 SAAADI. CDR3 DNA sequence: TGCGCCAGCAGTATATCGTCTGGAAACACCATATATTTT. Translated: CASSISSGNTIYF.